Detailed here is one TCR beta chain. Its antigen is unknown. The sample originates from a study of T cells after yellow fever vaccination. V lost 3 bases to trimming and J lost 1 base, with 12 bases between them. Looked up from germline, CDR1 is KGHSH and CDR2 is LQKENI. The CDR3 totals 15 residues. TCRdb fed the 5' RACE reads into MiXCR, producing one record per CDR3 protein. The sample has about 320,000 distinct CDR3 sequences; around 11% are singletons. Whole-study findings and limits: CD4 and CD8 compartments shared a small share of clonotypes, likely from convergent recombination. Compared with primary, the secondary response was weaker and peaked at day 5, not 15.

The chain recombines TRBV18 with TRBJ1-2; no reliable D call. The input for sequencing was CD4+ T cells sorted from PBMCs, taken 45 days after the yellow fever booster vaccination. The sequence derives from a man aged 18 to 30 who received the YFV17D yellow fever vaccine. In DNA form, the CDR3 reads TGTGCCAGCTCACCGAGGCAGGACCTTAACTATGGCTACACCTTC. This sequence encodes CASSPRQDLNYGYTF.